A single sample is the source of the 26 T cell receptor beta chains below, sequenced in a study of blood T cell repertoires in COVID-19. The protocol was immunoSEQ multiplex PCR, while the TCRdb copy is restricted to in-frame clones and leaves out a portion. This table has roughly 250,000 clones, 88% appearing once. The sequencing input was PBMCs or T cells enriched from blood (not recorded which). The receptor set was obtained from a woman between 35 and 50 years old with acute COVID-19.

The V and J genes are TRBV7-2 and TRBJ2-1, with D perhaps matching TRBD2 (6 bases). The CDR3 loop spans 16 amino acids. V was clipped by 5 bases and J by 3 bases, with 17 bases between them. Germline values: CDR1 SGHTA, CDR2 FQGNSA. The CDR3 nucleotides read TGTGCCAGCAGCGGGCGGGGCAGGGCCGACTACAATGAGCAGTTCTTC. Its protein is CASSGRGRADYNEQFF.

This clone was detected once. The chain couples TRBV28 to TRBJ2-2; 7 nucleotides match TRBD1. V shed 8 bases and J 7 bases; nucleotides not matched to a gene: 13. CDR1 MDHEN and CDR2 SYDVKM come from the germline V gene. CDR3 length: 15 residues. CDR3: CASDRGRDRVGELFF. CDR3 DNA: TGTGCCAGCGATAGGGGGCGCGATAGAGTCGGGGAGCTGTTTTTT.

This chain connects TRBV3-1 (or the pseudogene TRBV3-2) to TRBJ2-1; 8 nucleotides align to TRBD2. Unmatched junction bases numbered 10, after V lost 6 bases and J lost 6 bases. The CDR3 totals 15 residues. In germline, CDR1 is LGHDT, CDR2 YNNKEL (reference sequence). The CDR3 region is CASREGLEEFNEQFF. CDR3 sequence (DNA): TGTGCCAGCAGGGAGGGACTAGAAGAGTTCAATGAGCAGTTCTTC.

The V call is TRBV5-6, the J call TRBJ1-1; D gene unclear. The CDR3 is made up of 15 amino acids. The ends were cut back, 4 bases at V and 3 bases at J, with 16 bases in the middle. The germline V gene has CDR1 SGHDT and CDR2 YYEEEE. The CDR3 DNA reads as TGTGCCAGCAGCCCCATTTCGGGGTCGGACACTGAAGCTTTCTTT. Translation: CASSPISGSDTEAFF.

The CDR3 protein is CATHASGIYNEQFF. The CDR3 coding sequence is TGTGCCACCCATGCTAGCGGGATCTACAATGAGCAGTTCTTC. The gene calls are TRBV6-5 and TRBJ2-1, with 9 bases that match TRBD2. The CDR3 runs to 14 residues. Per germline, CDR1 MNHEY and CDR2 SVGAGI. V trimming: 10 bases; J trimming: 3 bases; junction bases outside the gene matches: 7.

This chain uses TRBV9 with TRBJ1-2, with 8 bases lining up with TRBD1. The V gene's germline CDR1 is SGDLS and CDR2 YYNGEE. Germline trimming cut 3 bases from V and 8 bases from J; bases unmatched to any gene: 9. The CDR3 is made up of 14 amino acids. CDR3 nucleotides: TGTGCCAGCAGCGGTCAGGACAGGGTGGGCGGCTACACCTTC. Translated, it gives CASSGQDRVGGYTF. Full variable domain (outside the CDR3, taken from reference TRBV9 and TRBJ1-2): DSGVTQTPKHLITATGQRVTLRCSPRSGDLSVYWYQQSLDQGLQFLIQYYNGEERAKGNILERFSAQQFPDLHSELNLSSLELGDSALYFCASSGQDRVGGYTFGSGTRLTVV.

The chain employs TRBV10-2 and TRBJ2-7; maybe TRBD1 (6 bases). The CDR3 is made up of 16 amino acids. V was shortened by 7 bases and J by 5 bases, with 24 bases between the two germline ends. Germline assignment: CDR1 WSHSY and CDR2 SAAADI. In DNA form, the CDR3 reads TGCGCCAGCACCTCCCCGGACAGACACGAGTTCGACGAGCAGTACTTC. Its translation: CASTSPDRHEFDEQYF.

J is TRBJ1-3 and V is TRBV3-1 (or the pseudogene TRBV3-2), with 9 bases fitting TRBD1. The CDR3 length is 19 residues. From germline, CDR1 is LGHDT and CDR2 YNNKEL (reference sequence). The V and J ends lost 0 bases and 4 bases, in that order; junction bases with no gene match: 13. The CDR3 region is CASSQEGQGIGFSGNTIYF. Written as DNA, the CDR3 is TGTGCCAGCAGCCAAGAGGGACAGGGAATAGGATTTAGCGGAAACACCATATATTTT.

This clone appeared once. The chain has TRBV14 and TRBJ2-5; D gene unclear. This CDR3 is built from 14 residues. The germline V gene encodes CDR1 SGHDN and CDR2 FVKESK. V lost 4 bases and J 1 base, leaving 10 bases between the germline ends. The CDR3 loop reads CASSRVLVQETQYF. The CDR3 DNA follows: TGTGCCAGCAGCCGAGTGTTGGTCCAAGAGACCCAGTACTTC.

J is TRBJ2-5 and V is TRBV9; TRBD1 agrees at 8 bases. The CDR3 extends over 15 amino acids. Germline lookup yields CDR1 SGDLS and CDR2 YYNGEE. The junction had 9 bases not matched to a gene; V was cut back by 4 bases and J by 4 bases. CDR3 bases: TGTGCCAGCAGCCCCCAGACAGGGGAAGTAGAGACCCAGTACTTC. Protein sequence: CASSPQTGEVETQYF.

This chain joins TRBV19 and TRBJ2-3; D is perhaps TRBD1 (5 bases). CDR1 is LNHDA and CDR2 is SQIVND in the germline V gene (reference sequence). V lost 5 bases, J lost 4 bases, and 16 bases lay in between. The CDR3 extends over 15 amino acids. This CDR3 reads CASSPFGAGSDTQYF. In nucleotides, the CDR3 is TGTGCCAGTAGTCCCTTTGGTGCAGGGTCAGATACGCAGTATTTT.

The rearrangement links TRBV3-1 (or the pseudogene TRBV3-2) to TRBJ1-5; a possible D gene is TRBD1 (5 bases). Trimming cost V 4 bases and J 0 bases, with 7 bases left between them. The CDR3 runs 14 residues. The germline V gene has CDR1 LGHDT and CDR2 YNNKEL (reference sequence). CDR3 protein: CASSRGGSNQPQHF. The CDR3 DNA is TGTGCCAGCAGCCGGGGGGGTAGCAATCAGCCCCAGCATTTT.

This clone was seen a handful of times. The chain links TRBV28 to TRBJ2-3; possibly TRBD2 for D (5 bases). Germline V lookup: CDR1 MDHEN, CDR2 SYDVKM. CDR3 length: 16 amino acids. V lost 8 bases to trimming and J lost 1 base, with 19 bases between them. DNA of the CDR3: TGTGCCAGCGATACCTCCCGGGAAAGAGGCACAGATACGCAGTATTTT. This translates into CASDTSRERGTDTQYF.

J is TRBJ2-1 and V is TRBV6-4; 14 bases map to TRBD2. The CDR3 loop spans 16 amino acids. V gave up 3 bases and J gave up 8 bases; unmatched junction bases: 6. Germline CDR1 is MRHNA and CDR2 is SNTAGT. The CDR3 bases are TGTGCCAGCAGTGATAAAGGGACTAGCGGGAGCGATGAGCAGTTCTTC. The encoded protein is CASSDKGTSGSDEQFF.

The chain carries TRBV5-1 and TRBJ1-4; TRBD1 agrees at 9 bases. The trim removed 0 bases at V and 7 bases at J, leaving 7 bases unmatched. CDR1 and CDR2 from the germline V gene are SGHRS and YFSETQ. CDR3 length: 16 amino acids. The CDR3 DNA sequence: TGCGCCAGCAGCTTGGTATCCGGACAGGGGACTGAAAAACTGTTTTTT. Its translation is CASSLVSGQGTEKLFF.

The V and J genes are TRBV7-9 and TRBJ2-7; 11 bases match TRBD2. The trim removed 3 bases at V and 4 bases at J, leaving 2 bases unmatched. Looked up from germline, CDR1 is SEHNR and CDR2 is FQNEAQ (reference sequence). The length of the CDR3 is 14 residues. CDR3 DNA: TGTGCCAGCAGCTTGTCTAGCGGGAGGTACGAGCAGTACTTC. Translating it yields CASSLSSGRYEQYF.

The V gene is TRBV28, the J gene TRBJ2-7; D uncertain. CDR3 length equals 15 residues. Germline V lookup: CDR1 MDHEN, CDR2 SYDVKM. Trimming removed 2 bases at V and 0 bases at J, with 11 bases between. The CDR3 protein is CASSLVSDSSYEQYV. The DNA of the CDR3 is TGTGCCAGCAGTTTAGTGTCTGATAGCTCCTACGAGCAGTACGTC.

The V call is TRBV14, the J call TRBJ1-2; 8 positions agree with TRBD1. Looked up from germline, CDR1 is SGHDN and CDR2 is FVKESK. The CDR3 has 17 residues. The V segment lost 6 bases and the J segment 2 bases; nucleotides outside the gene matches: 14. The CDR3: CASRDSYDRGANYGYTF. CDR3 DNA: TGTGCCAGCAGGGATTCCTATGACAGGGGCGCAAACTATGGCTACACCTTC.

The chain joins TRBV27 to TRBJ2-7; maybe TRBD1 (5 bases). The CDR3 has 11 amino acids. CDR1 and CDR2 from the germline V gene are MNHEY and SMNVEV (reference sequence). V lost 9 bases and J lost 3, with 9 bases in between. CDR3 bases: TGTGCCAGTTCGGACAACTACGAGCAGTACGTC. Amino acids: CASSDNYEQYV.

The chain is built from TRBV29-1 and TRBJ2-7, with 11 positions matching TRBD1. The CDR3 covers 12 residues. The germline CDR1 and CDR2 sequences are SQVTM and ANQGSEA. V trimming: 6 bases; J trimming: 6 bases; junction bases outside the gene matches: 4. For the CDR3, the DNA is TGCAGCGTGCAGGACAGGGGGCCCGAGCAGTACTTC. Its protein is CSVQDRGPEQYF.

The chain is built from TRBV28 and TRBJ1-1, with TRBD1 identical over 8 bases. There are 12 residues in the CDR3. Germline V gene data show CDR1 as MDHEN and CDR2 as SYDVKM. V shed 10 bases, J shed 5 bases, and the junction held 6 bases outside the gene matches. The CDR3 reads CAIDRGETEAFF. CDR3 DNA: TGTGCCATCGACAGGGGAGAGACTGAAGCTTTCTTT.

The chain recombines TRBV4-3 with TRBJ2-1, with 11 nucleotides matching TRBD2. The CDR3 consists of 18 residues. V lost 2 bases and J lost 9; bases outside the gene matches: 15. Looked up from germline, CDR1 is LGHNA and CDR2 is YSLEER. Written as DNA, the CDR3 is TGCGCCAGCAGCCAACATCGGTCACTAGCGGGAGCCGATGGTGAGCAGTTCTTC. Amino acid sequence: CASSQHRSLAGADGEQFF.

The V gene is TRBV7-3, the J gene TRBJ2-3; possibly TRBD2 for D (7 bases). V was trimmed by 5 bases and J by 3 bases, leaving 12 bases between them. This CDR3 is built from 14 residues. Germline V gene lookup returns CDR1 SGHTA and CDR2 FQGTGA. This CDR3 reads CASSRGGLTDTQYF. The DNA for the CDR3 is TGTGCCAGCAGCCGCGGGGGCTTGACAGATACGCAGTATTTT.

V gene TRBV7-2 combines with J gene TRBJ2-3, with a possible D match to TRBD2 (6 bases). Germline CDR1 is SGHTA and CDR2 is FQGNSA. V was cut by 4 bases and J by 2 bases, with 7 bases left in between. The CDR3 covers 13 residues. The CDR3 region is CASSWGLTDTQYF. The CDR3, as DNA: TGTGCCAGCAGCTGGGGACTCACAGATACGCAGTATTTT. Full variable domain (missing parts from reference TRBV7-2 and TRBJ2-3): GAGVSQSPSNKVTEKGKDVELRCDPISGHTALYWYRQSLGQGLEFLIYFQGNSAPDKSGLPSDRFSAERTGGSVSTLTIQRTQQEDSAVYLCASSWGLTDTQYFGPGTRLTVL.

The J gene is TRBJ2-1, the V gene TRBV15, with D tentatively TRBD1 (6 bases). The CDR3 runs 15 residues. The V gene lost 0 bases and the J gene lost 7 bases, with 13 bases spanning the gap. Germline V lookup: CDR1 LNHNV, CDR2 YYDKDF (reference sequence). The CDR3 protein is CATSRDWGRENEQFF. CDR3 DNA: TGTGCCACCAGCAGAGATTGGGGGCGCGAGAATGAGCAGTTCTTC.

This chain connects TRBV6-5 to TRBJ1-1, with D possibly TRBD1 on 5 matching bases. Germline loops: CDR1 MNHEY, CDR2 SVGAGI. Trimming removed 5 bases from V and 9 bases from J, with 16 bases in between. There are 13 residues in the CDR3. The CDR3 region is CASSPGTLGKAFF. DNA of the CDR3: TGTGCCAGCAGTCCCGGGACTCTCGGTAAAGCTTTCTTT.